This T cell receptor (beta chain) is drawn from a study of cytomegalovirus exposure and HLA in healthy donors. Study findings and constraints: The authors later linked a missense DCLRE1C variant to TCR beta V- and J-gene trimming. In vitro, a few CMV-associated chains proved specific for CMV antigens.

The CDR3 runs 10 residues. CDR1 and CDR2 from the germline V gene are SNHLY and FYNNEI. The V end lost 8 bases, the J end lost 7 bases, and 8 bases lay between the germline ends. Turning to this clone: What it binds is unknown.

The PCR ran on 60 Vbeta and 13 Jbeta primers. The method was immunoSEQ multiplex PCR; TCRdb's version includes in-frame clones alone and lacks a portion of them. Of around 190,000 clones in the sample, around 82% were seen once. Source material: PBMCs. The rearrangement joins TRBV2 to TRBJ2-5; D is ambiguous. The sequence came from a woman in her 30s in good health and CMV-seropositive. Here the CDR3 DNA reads TGTGCCAGCTCGACGGGGACCCAGTACTTC. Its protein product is CASSTGTQYF.